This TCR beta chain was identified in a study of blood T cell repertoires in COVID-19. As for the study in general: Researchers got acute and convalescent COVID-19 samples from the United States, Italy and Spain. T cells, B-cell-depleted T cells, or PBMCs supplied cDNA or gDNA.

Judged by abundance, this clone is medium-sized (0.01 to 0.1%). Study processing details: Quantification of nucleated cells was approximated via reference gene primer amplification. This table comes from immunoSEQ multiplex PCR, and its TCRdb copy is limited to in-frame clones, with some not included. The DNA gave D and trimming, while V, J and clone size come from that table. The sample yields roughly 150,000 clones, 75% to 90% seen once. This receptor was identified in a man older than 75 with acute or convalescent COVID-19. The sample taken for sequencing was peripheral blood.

The CDR3 protein is CASSSGLAGGPGELFF. The CDR3 region has the DNA TGTGCCAGCAGCTCCGGCCTAGCGGGAGGCCCCGGGGAGCTGTTTTTT. The chain employs TRBV5-4 and TRBJ2-2; TRBD2 matches 11 bases. CDR1 SGHNT and CDR2 YYREEE come from the germline V gene (reference sequence). Trimming at V came to 3 bases and at J to 6 bases, leaving 7 bases not matched to a gene. The CDR3 is 16 residues long.